Listed below are T cell receptor beta chains from one sample, sequenced in a study of blood T cells in healthy people across ages. TCRdb recomputed calls from the 5' RACE reads with MiXCR, one row per CDR3 protein. The table shows 800,000 to 1,000,000 distinct CDR3 sequences, with approximately 49% occurring only once. Sequenced: blood. Receptors originate from a man in his thirties or forties in good health. Each CDR3 is given with its conserved first and last residue. The D gene is left open where the match is weak. Not every row has a clone size; where given, it reads once, few, many or a size class.

D gene	clone size	J gene	V gene	CDR3 protein	CDR3 DNA
TRBD2	few	TRBJ2-1	TRBV7-3	CASSFRSGGREQFF	TGTGCCAGCAGCTTCCGGTCGGGGGGGCGTGAGCAGTTCTTC
.	many	TRBJ2-7	TRBV7-2	CASSLVQGTYEQYF	TGTGCCAGCAGCTTAGTACAGGGTACCTACGAGCAGTACTTC
.	.	TRBJ1-5	TRBV7-8	CASSLWGGASNQPQHF	TGTGCCAGCAGCTTATGGGGGGGGGCTAGCAATCAGCCCCAGCATTTT
.	.	TRBJ2-7	TRBV5-1	CASSDGGGSYEQYF	TGCGCCAGCAGCGACGGAGGGGGTTCCTACGAGCAGTACTTC
.	.	TRBJ1-2	TRBV10-3	CATGGGRRREYGYTF	TGTGCCACCGGCGGAGGGAGGAGGAGGGAATATGGCTACACCTTC
.	.	TRBJ1-5	TRBV6-6	CASSSDRNNQPQHF	TGTGCCAGCAGCTCTGACCGGAACAATCAGCCCCAGCATTTT
TRBD1	.	TRBJ1-2	TRBV11-2	CASSLGGQGADYGYTF	TGTGCCAGCAGCTTAGGGGGACAGGGTGCGGACTATGGCTACACCTTC
.	.	TRBJ2-5	TRBV28	CASRKQVDRETQYF	TGTGCCAGCCGGAAACAGGTGGATAGAGAGACCCAGTACTTC
.	.	TRBJ1-2	TRBV6-5	CASSYSEGRLNGYTF	TGTGCCAGCAGTTACTCCGAAGGACGGCTAAATGGCTACACCTTC
.	.	TRBJ2-1	TRBV6-5	CASSSGDTYNEQFF	TGTGCCAGCAGTTCGGGGGACACCTACAATGAGCAGTTCTTC
TRBD1	few	TRBJ2-3	TRBV5-1	CASSFTGTGATDTQYF	TGCGCCAGCAGCTTTACCGGGACAGGGGCCACAGATACGCAGTATTTT
TRBD1	few	TRBJ2-1	TRBV20-1	CSATGTGSDNEQFF	TGCAGTGCTACCGGGACAGGAAGTGACAATGAGCAGTTCTTC
.	few	TRBJ1-1	TRBV4-2	CASSQDLRGPTNTEAFF	TGTGCCAGCAGCCAAGATCTTCGGGGTCCCACGAACACTGAAGCTTTCTTT
.	.	TRBJ1-4	TRBV9	CASSVGAADGREKLFF	TGTGCCAGCAGCGTAGGAGCGGCGGACGGTCGAGAAAAACTGTTTTTT
.	.	TRBJ2-3	TRBV29-1	CSVVSVGGRIRQYF	TGCAGCGTTGTATCTGTCGGGGGCCGTATCCGGCAGTATTTT